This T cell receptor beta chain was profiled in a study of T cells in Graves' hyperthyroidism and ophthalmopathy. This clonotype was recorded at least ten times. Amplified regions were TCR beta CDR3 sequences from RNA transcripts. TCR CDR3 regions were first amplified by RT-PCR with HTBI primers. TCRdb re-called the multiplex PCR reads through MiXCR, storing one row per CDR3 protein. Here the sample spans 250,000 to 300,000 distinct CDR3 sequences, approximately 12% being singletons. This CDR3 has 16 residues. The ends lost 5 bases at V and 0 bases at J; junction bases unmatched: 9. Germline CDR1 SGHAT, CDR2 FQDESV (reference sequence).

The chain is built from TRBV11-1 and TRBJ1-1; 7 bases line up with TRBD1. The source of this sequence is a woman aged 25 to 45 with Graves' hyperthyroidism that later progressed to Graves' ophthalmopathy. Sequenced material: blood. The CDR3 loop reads CASSPHRGEVNTEAFF. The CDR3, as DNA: TGTGCCAGCAGCCCACACAGGGGTGAGGTGAACACTGAAGCTTTCTTT.